The 28 T cell receptor beta chains presented below share a single source sample, sequenced in a study of blood T cell repertoires in COVID-19. TCRdb's table, derived via immunoSEQ multiplex PCR, lists solely in-frame clones and lacks some. In the table there are 75,000 to 90,000 clones, 80% of which are singletons. Sequencing was performed on peripheral blood. The receptors were sampled from a woman aged 40 to 50 with active or convalescent COVID-19.

V gene TRBV3-1 (or the pseudogene TRBV3-2) combines with J gene TRBJ2-1; 9 positions match TRBD2. Looked up from germline, CDR1 is LGHDT and CDR2 is YNNKEL (reference sequence). The CDR3 extends over 17 amino acids. The V gene end was trimmed by 4 bases and the J gene end by 0 bases; junction bases not matched to a gene: 7. The CDR3 protein is CASSPWSSGSSYNEQFF. For the CDR3, the DNA is TGTGCCAGCAGCCCGTGGAGTAGCGGGAGCTCCTACAATGAGCAGTTCTTC.

The chain uses TRBV6-5 and TRBJ1-2; 7 nucleotides line up with TRBD1. Per germline, CDR1 MNHEY and CDR2 SVGAGI. This CDR3 comprises 14 residues. The J segment lost 7 bases and the V segment lost 5 bases, leaving 10 bases of the junction unmatched. CDR3 protein: CASSPLTGMSGYTF. The DNA of the CDR3 is TGTGCCAGCAGTCCGCTGACAGGGATGAGTGGCTACACCTTC.

The V call is TRBV3-1 (or the pseudogene TRBV3-2), the J call TRBJ2-7, with 11 bases fitting TRBD2. The CDR3 loop spans 19 amino acids. CDR1 and CDR2 (germline): LGHDT, YNNKEL (reference sequence). Unmatched junction bases numbered 21, after V lost 7 bases and J lost 4 bases. CDR3 protein: CASTHDSLAGGPPSYEQYF. Written as DNA, the CDR3 is TGTGCCAGCACTCATGATAGTCTAGCGGGGGGCCCCCCTTCTTACGAGCAGTACTTC.

The rearrangement joins TRBV27 to TRBJ1-4; D remains unclear. Germline V gene sequence: CDR1 MNHEY, CDR2 SMNVEV (reference sequence). The V and J ends lost 4 bases and 3 bases respectively, with 12 bases between them. This CDR3 comprises 15 residues. The CDR3 DNA reads as TGTGCCAGCAGTTCCGGGGATAGAGCTAATGAAAAACTGTTTTTT. It encodes CASSSGDRANEKLFF.

The J gene is TRBJ1-4, the V gene TRBV13; D remains unclear. Trimming removed 5 bases from V and 0 bases from J, with 10 bases in between. This CDR3 is built from 15 residues. Germline CDR1 is PRHDT and CDR2 is FYEKMQ (reference sequence). CDR3 region: CASSQIGTTNEKLFF. In DNA, the CDR3 is TGTGCCAGCAGCCAAATCGGGACAACTAATGAAAAACTGTTTTTT.

The V and J genes are TRBV7-9 and TRBJ2-3, with 8 bases that match TRBD1. Germline loops: CDR1 SEHNR, CDR2 FQNEAQ (reference sequence). The CDR3 is 16 residues long. J lost 8 bases, V lost 2 bases, and 12 bases had no gene match. As DNA, the CDR3 is TGTGCCAGCAGCTTATTACGACAGGGGTCGGGCGGTACGCAGTATTTT. Protein sequence: CASSLLRQGSGGTQYF.

The J gene is TRBJ1-2, the V gene TRBV28; D possibly corresponds to TRBD1 (5 bases). V was trimmed by 6 bases and J by 8 bases, leaving 22 bases between them. Per the germline V gene, CDR1 is MDHEN and CDR2 is SYDVKM. CDR3 length: 15 amino acids. The CDR3 DNA reads TGTGCCAGCAGATCGGCTGGTGGTTGGGAGGGGGGCTACACCTTC. Residues: CASRSAGGWEGGYTF.

The genes are TRBV5-1 and TRBJ1-3; 9 nucleotides line up with TRBD1. The CDR3 totals 16 residues. Germline V CDR1 and CDR2: SGHRS, YFSETQ. With 4 bases clipped from V and 0 bases from J, the junction kept 5 bases outside the gene matches. CDR3 sequence (DNA): TGCGCCAGCAGCGGGACAGGGATAAGCTCTGGAAACACCATATATTTT. This translates into CASSGTGISSGNTIYF.

The rearrangement uses TRBV3-1 (or the pseudogene TRBV3-2) and TRBJ2-7; D may be TRBD2 (6 bases). The V end lost 4 bases, the J end lost 2 bases, and 6 bases lay between the germline ends. Per the germline V gene, CDR1 is LGHDT and CDR2 is YNNKEL (reference sequence). The CDR3 covers 12 residues. The CDR3: CASSRGAYEQYF. For the CDR3, the DNA is TGTGCCAGCAGCCGCGGGGCCTACGAGCAGTACTTC.

This clone was counted a few times. V usage is TRBV28 and J usage is TRBJ1-5; D remains unclear. Germline CDR1 reads MDHEN; CDR2 reads SYDVKM. V was pared by 3 bases and J by 3 bases, with 6 bases between. The CDR3 runs 13 residues. The CDR3 sequence is CASSLEDNQPQHF. The CDR3 bases are TGTGCCAGCAGTTTGGAGGACAATCAGCCCCAGCATTTT.

CDR3 region: CAISDSSSGGHEQFF. The CDR3, as DNA: TGTGCCATCAGTGATAGTTCGTCGGGAGGACATGAGCAGTTCTTC. The V call is TRBV10-3, the J call TRBJ2-1, with 7 nucleotides matching TRBD2. Germline assignment: CDR1 ENHRY and CDR2 SYGVKD. With 3 bases clipped from V and 8 bases from J, the junction kept 10 bases outside the gene matches. This CDR3 comprises 15 residues.

This clone was seen a few times. V is TRBV6-1 and J is TRBJ2-1; 13 positions match TRBD2. V trimming: 4 bases; J trimming: 2 bases; junction bases outside the gene matches: 8. The V gene's germline CDR1 is MNHNS and CDR2 SASEGT. The CDR3 spans 18 residues. The DNA of the CDR3 is TGTGCCAGCAGTGGCGGGACTAGCGGGACATGGACCTACAATGAGCAGTTCTTC. Protein sequence: CASSGGTSGTWTYNEQFF.

This rearrangement joins TRBV6-1 to TRBJ1-5; 7 bases align to TRBD1. V shed 6 bases and J 0 bases; nucleotides not matched to a gene: 5. Germline lookup yields CDR1 MNHNS and CDR2 SASEGT. There are 15 residues in the CDR3. CDR3 bases: TGTGCCAGCAGAACAGGGGCCTATAGCAATCAGCCCCAGCATTTT. It is translated as CASRTGAYSNQPQHF.

J is TRBJ1-5 and V is TRBV2; no definite D call. Germline V lookup: CDR1 SNHLY, CDR2 FYNNEI. V was pared by 2 bases and J by 7 bases, with 12 bases between. CDR3 size: 14 residues. The CDR3 DNA is TGTGCCAGCAGTGAACGGCAGGCGATGCAGCCCCAGCATTTT. Amino acids: CASSERQAMQPQHF.

The chain employs TRBV19 and TRBJ1-5; 9 nucleotides line up with TRBD1. Germline lookup yields CDR1 LNHDA and CDR2 SQIVND (reference sequence). There are 18 residues in the CDR3. Trimming at V came to 4 bases and at J to 2 bases, leaving 12 bases not matched to a gene. The CDR3 DNA reads as TGTGCCAGTAGTAAACCCTCCGGGACAGGGAGGGGCAATCAGCCCCAGCATTTT. This translates into CASSKPSGTGRGNQPQHF.

The chain employs TRBV5-1 and TRBJ2-7, with 8 nucleotides matching TRBD1. Germline V lookup: CDR1 SGHRS, CDR2 YFSETQ. The CDR3 length is 15 residues. Trimming at V came to 4 bases and at J to 2 bases, leaving 8 bases not matched to a gene. The CDR3 bases are TGCGCCAGCAGCCCGACAGGGGAACGGACCTACGAGCAGTACTTC. This encodes CASSPTGERTYEQYF.

This chain links TRBV29-1 with TRBJ1-2, with 8 bases that match TRBD1. From germline, CDR1 is SQVTM and CDR2 ANQGSEA. The V and J ends lost 4 bases and 4 bases, in that order; junction bases with no gene match: 8. The CDR3 totals 14 residues. The CDR3 DNA follows: TGCAGCGTTGCCCTCCCAGGGGGCGGCTATGGCTACACCTTC. This gives the protein CSVALPGGGYGYTF.

The chain has TRBV4-2 and TRBJ2-3, with D perhaps matching TRBD1 (6 bases). Germline CDR1 LGHNA, CDR2 YNFKEQ. V gave up 2 bases and J gave up 2 bases, with 11 bases separating them. The CDR3 sequence is 15 residues long. This CDR3 reads CASSQQGQPTDTQYF. In DNA, the CDR3 is TGTGCCAGCAGCCAACAAGGACAGCCCACAGATACGCAGTATTTT.

The chain carries TRBV6-5 and TRBJ1-6, with TRBD1 as a possible D gene (6 bases). Deletions cut 6 bases from V and 4 bases from J, with 7 bases between. Germline-derived CDR1 and CDR2 are MNHEY and SVGAGI. CDR3 size: 13 residues. The chain's CDR3 is CASSTGYNSPLHF. The CDR3 nucleotides read TGTGCCAGCAGCACAGGGTATAATTCACCCCTCCACTTT.

The chain links TRBV27 to TRBJ2-4; TRBD1 might be the D (6 bases). Germline V gives CDR1 MNHEY, CDR2 SMNVEV (reference sequence). V gave up 3 bases and J gave up 9 bases, with 12 bases separating them. CDR3 length equals 13 residues. The CDR3 reads CASSLGAGAIQYF. The DNA for the CDR3 is TGTGCCAGCAGTTTGGGGGCAGGGGCCATTCAGTACTTC.

This clone is a singleton in its sample. The chain has TRBV19 and TRBJ1-4; 7 nucleotides align to TRBD1. This CDR3 region has 15 residues. CDR1 LNHDA and CDR2 SQIVND come from the germline V gene (reference sequence). Trimming took 3 bases from V and 7 from J; bases not matched to a gene: 8. CDR3 nucleotides: TGTGCCAGTAGTATCACAGGGGCCGTGAGTGAAAAACTGTTTTTT. It specifies CASSITGAVSEKLFF.

The V gene is TRBV5-8, the J gene TRBJ1-5; D unclear. The germline CDR1 and CDR2 sequences are SGHTS and YDEGEE. The CDR3 spans 16 residues. Trimming cost V 0 bases and J 0 bases, with 10 bases left between them. Here the CDR3 DNA reads TGTGCCAGCAGCTTGGCCCCGATCTATAGCAATCAGCCCCAGCATTTT. This sequence encodes CASSLAPIYSNQPQHF.

This rearrangement joins TRBV11-2 to TRBJ2-1; TRBD2 agrees at 10 bases. In germline, CDR1 is SGHAT, CDR2 FQNNGV. The trim removed 4 bases at V and 9 bases at J, leaving 6 bases unmatched. CDR3 length: 14 amino acids. The CDR3 bases are TGTGCCAGCAGCTCGCTAGCGGGAGTTGGTGAGCAGTTCTTC. This codes for CASSSLAGVGEQFF.

This clone was recorded a few times. This sequence joins TRBV4-2 and TRBJ1-2; D is perhaps TRBD1 (5 bases). Per the germline V gene, CDR1 is LGHNA and CDR2 is YNFKEQ. The CDR3 runs to 14 residues. V was shortened by 0 bases and J by 4 bases, with 9 bases between the two germline ends. The CDR3 DNA is TGTGCCAGCAGCCAAGATCGGGGGGGCTATGGCTACACCTTC. It codes for CASSQDRGGYGYTF.

This clone was seen only once. The CDR3 region is CASSADRVGNEQFF. In nucleotides, the CDR3 is TGTGCCAGTAGTGCGGACAGGGTGGGCAATGAGCAGTTCTTC. The V call is TRBV19, the J call TRBJ2-1, with 8 nucleotides matching TRBD1. This CDR3 comprises 14 residues. J was trimmed by 6 bases and V by 5 bases; bases with no gene match: 6. Germline V gives CDR1 LNHDA, CDR2 SQIVND (reference sequence). The entire variable domain, with the rest obtained from reference TRBV19 and TRBJ2-1, is as follows: DGGITQSPKYLFRKEGQNVTLSCEQNLNHDAMYWYRQDPGQGLRLIYYSQIVNDFQKGDIAEGYSVSREKKESFPLTVTSAQKNPTAFYLCASSADRVGNEQFFGPGTRLTVL.

The V and J genes are TRBV7-9 and TRBJ1-3, with D hard to call. Trimming shortened V by 1 base and J by 0 bases, and 7 bases separated the two germline ends. Germline-derived CDR1 and CDR2 are SEHNR and FQNEAQ (reference sequence). This CDR3 comprises 15 residues. The chain's CDR3 is CASSLDGGSGNTIYF. The CDR3 region has the DNA TGTGCCAGCAGCTTAGATGGCGGCTCTGGAAACACCATATATTTT.

The V and J genes are TRBV21-1 and TRBJ1-2; the D call in the table, TRBD1, was not verified against the DNA. TRBV21-1 is a pseudogene segment. The CDR3 has 21 residues. In nucleotides, the CDR3 is TGTGCCAGCAGCAAAAACCTTCAGAAACAGGTCCCGGGACAGGGGGCGAATGGCTACACCTTC. As protein: CASSKNLQKQVPGQGANGYTF.

This rearrangement joins TRBV19 to TRBJ1-5, with no clear D. The germline V and J ends were trimmed by 4 bases and 5 bases, with 9 bases remaining between them. Germline CDR1 is LNHDA and CDR2 is SQIVND (reference sequence). CDR3 length: 13 amino acids. CDR3 residues: CASSTQEDQPQHF. Written as DNA, the CDR3 is TGTGCCAGTAGTACGCAAGAGGATCAGCCCCAGCATTTT.